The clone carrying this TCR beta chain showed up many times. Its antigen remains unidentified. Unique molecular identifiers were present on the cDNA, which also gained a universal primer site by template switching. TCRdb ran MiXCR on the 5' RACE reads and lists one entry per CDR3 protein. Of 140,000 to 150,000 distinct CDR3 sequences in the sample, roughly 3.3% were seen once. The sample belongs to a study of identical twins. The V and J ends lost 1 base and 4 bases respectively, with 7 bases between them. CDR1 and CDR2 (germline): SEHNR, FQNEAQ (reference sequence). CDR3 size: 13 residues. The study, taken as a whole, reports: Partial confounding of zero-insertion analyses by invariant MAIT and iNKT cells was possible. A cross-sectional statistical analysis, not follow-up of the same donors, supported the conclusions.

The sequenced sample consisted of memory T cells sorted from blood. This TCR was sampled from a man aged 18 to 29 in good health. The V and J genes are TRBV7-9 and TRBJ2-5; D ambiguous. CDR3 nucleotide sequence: TGTGCCAGCAGCTTAGACTTAGGAGAGACCCAGTACTTC. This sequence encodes CASSLDLGETQYF.